This T cell receptor beta chain was documented in a study of blood T cell repertoires in COVID-19. Study in general: Italy, Spain and the United States were the sources of the convalescent and acute COVID-19 samples. In each case, the material was cDNA or gDNA derived from T cells, B-cell-depleted T cells, or PBMCs.

The Seattle patients, enrolled during active infection, were followed longitudinally. The CDR3 runs to 15 residues. Germline CDR1 is MNHEY and CDR2 is SVGAGI. The trim removed 4 bases at V and 6 bases at J, leaving 6 bases unmatched. Original data processing: Amplified reference gene primers provided the basis for estimating nucleated cell counts. Profiling relied on immunoSEQ multiplex PCR, and the TCRdb table lists in-frame clones only, not all of them. The V and J calls and clone size were taken over from that table, and D and trimming were inferred from the DNA. The sample includes around 140,000 clones, about 85% of them seen just once.

The sequencing sample was made of peripheral blood. The chain has TRBV6-5 and TRBJ1-5; TRBD1 agrees at 10 bases. This clonotype originated in a human donor with COVID-19, enrolled during active disease. The donor label of this sample is uncertain. The CDR3 nucleotides are TGTGCCAGCAGTTCCGGGACAGGGGACGGTCAGCCCCAGCATTTT. It codes for CASSSGTGDGQPQHF.